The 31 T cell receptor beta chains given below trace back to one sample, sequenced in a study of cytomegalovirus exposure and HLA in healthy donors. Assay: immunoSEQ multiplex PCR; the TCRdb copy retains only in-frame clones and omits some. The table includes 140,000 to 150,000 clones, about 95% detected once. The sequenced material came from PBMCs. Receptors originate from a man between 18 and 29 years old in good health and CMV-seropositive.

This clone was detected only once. The CDR3 spells CASRYTGDTGELFF. CDR3 coding DNA: TGTGCCAGCAGATATACAGGGGACACCGGGGAGCTGTTTTTT. The gene calls are TRBV6-5 and TRBJ2-2, with 7 bases fitting TRBD1. The trim removed 6 bases at V and 3 bases at J, leaving 4 bases unmatched. Germline values: CDR1 MNHEY, CDR2 SVGAGI. The CDR3 runs 14 residues.

CDR3 amino acids: CASLPGQGFPNTEAFF. CDR3 coding DNA: TGCGCCAGCCTTCCGGGACAGGGTTTTCCGAACACTGAAGCTTTCTTT. V usage is TRBV5-1 and J usage is TRBJ1-1, with 9 bases aligning to TRBD1. Per germline, CDR1 SGHRS and CDR2 YFSETQ. With 7 bases clipped from V and 1 base from J, the junction kept 11 bases outside the gene matches. The CDR3 loop spans 16 amino acids.

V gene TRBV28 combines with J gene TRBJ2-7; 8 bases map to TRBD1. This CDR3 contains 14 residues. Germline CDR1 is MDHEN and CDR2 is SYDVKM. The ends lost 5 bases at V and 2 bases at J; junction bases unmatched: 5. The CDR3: CASSRTGYTYEQYF. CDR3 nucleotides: TGTGCCAGCAGTCGGACAGGGTATACCTACGAGCAGTACTTC.

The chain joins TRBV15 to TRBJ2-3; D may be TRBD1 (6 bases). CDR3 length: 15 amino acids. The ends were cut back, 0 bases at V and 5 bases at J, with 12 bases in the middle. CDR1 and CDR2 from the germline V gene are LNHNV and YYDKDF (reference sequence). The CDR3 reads CATSREVTGRDTQYF. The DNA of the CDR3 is TGTGCCACCAGCAGAGAAGTGACAGGTCGAGATACGCAGTATTTT.

The CDR3 reads CASSFSRGSNQPQHF. The CDR3 coding sequence is TGTGCCAGCAGCTTCTCCCGGGGAAGCAATCAGCCCCAGCATTTT. V and J are TRBV5-6 and TRBJ1-5; D is unresolved. Trimming cost V 2 bases and J 1 base, with 10 bases left between them. Germline V gene data show CDR1 as SGHDT and CDR2 as YYEEEE. CDR3 length: 15 residues. Combining the CDR3 with reference TRBV5-6 and TRBJ1-5 gives the whole variable domain DAGVTQSPTHLIKTRGQQVTLRCSPKSGHDTVSWYQQALGQGPQFIFQYYEEEERQRGNFPDRFSGHQFPNYSSELNVNALLLGDSALYLCASSFSRGSNQPQHFGDGTRLSIL.

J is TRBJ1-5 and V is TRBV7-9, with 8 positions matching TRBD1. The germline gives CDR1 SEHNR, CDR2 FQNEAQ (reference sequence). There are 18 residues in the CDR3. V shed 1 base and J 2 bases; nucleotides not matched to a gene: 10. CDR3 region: CASSLGPGTGEGNQPQHF. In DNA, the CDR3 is TGTGCCAGCAGCTTAGGTCCCGGGACAGGCGAAGGCAATCAGCCCCAGCATTTT.

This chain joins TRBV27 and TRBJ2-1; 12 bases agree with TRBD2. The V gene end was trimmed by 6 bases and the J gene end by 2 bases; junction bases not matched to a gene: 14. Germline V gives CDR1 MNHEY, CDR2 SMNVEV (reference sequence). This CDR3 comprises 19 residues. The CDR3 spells CASSYRLAGAHTPYNEQFF. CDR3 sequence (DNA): TGTGCCAGCAGCTATAGACTAGCGGGAGCACATACCCCCTACAATGAGCAGTTCTTC.

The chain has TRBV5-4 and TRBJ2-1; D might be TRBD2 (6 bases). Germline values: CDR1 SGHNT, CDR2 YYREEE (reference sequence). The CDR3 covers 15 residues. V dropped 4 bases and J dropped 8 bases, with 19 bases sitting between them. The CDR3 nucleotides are TGTGCCAGCAGCACGGGGGACTTTAACCCCCATGAGCAGTTCTTC. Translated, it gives CASSTGDFNPHEQFF.

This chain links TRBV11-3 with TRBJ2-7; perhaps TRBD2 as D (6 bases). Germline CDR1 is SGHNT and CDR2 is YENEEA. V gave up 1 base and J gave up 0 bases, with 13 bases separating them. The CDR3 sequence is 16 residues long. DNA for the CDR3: TGTGCCAGCAGCTTAGGTGGGGGACTTGGCTCCTACGAGCAGTACTTC. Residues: CASSLGGGLGSYEQYF.

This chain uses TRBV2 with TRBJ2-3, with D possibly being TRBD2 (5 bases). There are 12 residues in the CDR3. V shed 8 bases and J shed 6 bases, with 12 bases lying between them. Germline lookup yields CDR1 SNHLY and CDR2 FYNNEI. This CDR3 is CASGMGADTQYF. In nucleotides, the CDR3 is TGTGCCAGCGGTATGGGAGCCGATACGCAGTATTTT.

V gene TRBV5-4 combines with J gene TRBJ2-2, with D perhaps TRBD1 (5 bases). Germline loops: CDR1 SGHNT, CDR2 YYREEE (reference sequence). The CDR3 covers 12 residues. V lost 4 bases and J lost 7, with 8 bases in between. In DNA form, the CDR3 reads TGTGCCAGCAGCACGCAGGGCGGGGAGCTGTTTTTT. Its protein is CASSTQGGELFF.

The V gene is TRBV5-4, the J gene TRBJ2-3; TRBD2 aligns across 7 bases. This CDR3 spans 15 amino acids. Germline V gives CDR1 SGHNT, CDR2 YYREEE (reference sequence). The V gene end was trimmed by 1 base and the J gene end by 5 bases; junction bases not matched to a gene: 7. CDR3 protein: CASSLRGGPLDTQYF. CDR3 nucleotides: TGTGCCAGCAGCTTGAGGGGAGGGCCTCTAGATACGCAGTATTTT.

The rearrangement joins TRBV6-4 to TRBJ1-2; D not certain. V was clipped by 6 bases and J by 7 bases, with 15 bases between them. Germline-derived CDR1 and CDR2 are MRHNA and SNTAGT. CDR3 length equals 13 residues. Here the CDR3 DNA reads TGTGCCAGCAGCCTCACACCAGGCTCTGGCTACACCTTC. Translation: CASSLTPGSGYTF.

In DNA, the CDR3 is TGTGCCAGCTCACCGGGACAGCTCACAGATACGCAGTATTTT. Protein product: CASSPGQLTDTQYF. The chain recombines TRBV18 with TRBJ2-3, with 7 bases lining up with TRBD1. Losses at the gene ends were 3 bases for V and 2 bases for J; bases not matched to a gene: 2. The germline V gene encodes CDR1 KGHSH and CDR2 LQKENI. The CDR3 is 14 amino acids.

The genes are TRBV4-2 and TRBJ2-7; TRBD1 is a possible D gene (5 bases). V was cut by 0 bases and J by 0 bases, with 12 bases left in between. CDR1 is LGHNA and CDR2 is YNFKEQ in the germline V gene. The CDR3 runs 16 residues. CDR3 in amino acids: CASSQDKGWSSYEQYF. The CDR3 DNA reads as TGTGCCAGCAGCCAAGATAAGGGGTGGAGCTCCTACGAGCAGTACTTC.

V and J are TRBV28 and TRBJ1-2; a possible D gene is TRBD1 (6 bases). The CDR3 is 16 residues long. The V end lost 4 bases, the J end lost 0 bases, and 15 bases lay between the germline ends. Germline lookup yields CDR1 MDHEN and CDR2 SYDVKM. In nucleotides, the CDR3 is TGTGCCAGCAGTTACCCCAGGGGATCAGCTAACTATGGCTACACCTTC. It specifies CASSYPRGSANYGYTF.

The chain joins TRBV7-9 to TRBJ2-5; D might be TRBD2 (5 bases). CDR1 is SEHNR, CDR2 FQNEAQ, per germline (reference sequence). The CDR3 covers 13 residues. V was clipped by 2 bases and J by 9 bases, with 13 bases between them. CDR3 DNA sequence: TGTGCCAGCAGCTTATTTCGGGTCGGGGCCCAGTACTTC. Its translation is CASSLFRVGAQYF.

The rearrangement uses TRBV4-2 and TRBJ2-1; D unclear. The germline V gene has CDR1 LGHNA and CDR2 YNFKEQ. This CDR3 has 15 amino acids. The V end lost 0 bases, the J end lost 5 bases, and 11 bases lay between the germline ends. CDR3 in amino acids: CASSQERAADNEQFF. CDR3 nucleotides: TGTGCCAGCAGCCAAGAGAGAGCCGCGGACAATGAGCAGTTCTTC.

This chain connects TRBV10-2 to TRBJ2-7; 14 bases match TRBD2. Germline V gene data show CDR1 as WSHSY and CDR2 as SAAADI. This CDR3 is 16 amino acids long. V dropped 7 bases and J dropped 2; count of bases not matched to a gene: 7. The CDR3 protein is CASKRTSGRFPYEQYF. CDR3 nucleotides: TGCGCCAGCAAAAGGACTAGCGGGAGGTTCCCCTACGAGCAGTACTTC.

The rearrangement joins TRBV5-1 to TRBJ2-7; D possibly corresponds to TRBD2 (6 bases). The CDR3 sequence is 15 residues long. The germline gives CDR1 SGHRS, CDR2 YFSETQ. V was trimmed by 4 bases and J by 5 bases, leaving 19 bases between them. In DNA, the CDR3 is TGCGCCAGCAGCCCTCTGCCGGGAGAAGGAGACGAGCAGTACTTC. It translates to CASSPLPGEGDEQYF.

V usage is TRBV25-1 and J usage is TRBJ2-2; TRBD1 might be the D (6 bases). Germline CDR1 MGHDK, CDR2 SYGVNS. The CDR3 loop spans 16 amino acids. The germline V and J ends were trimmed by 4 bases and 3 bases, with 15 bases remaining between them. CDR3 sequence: CASSVQGEGYTGELFF. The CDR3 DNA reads TGTGCCAGCAGTGTACAGGGCGAGGGGTACACCGGGGAGCTGTTTTTT.

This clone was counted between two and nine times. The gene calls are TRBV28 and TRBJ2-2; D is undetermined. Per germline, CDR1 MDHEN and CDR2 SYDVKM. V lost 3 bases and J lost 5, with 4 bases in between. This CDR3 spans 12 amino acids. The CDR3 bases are TGTGCCAGCAGTTTCTTAACCGGGGAGCTGTTTTTT. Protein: CASSFLTGELFF.

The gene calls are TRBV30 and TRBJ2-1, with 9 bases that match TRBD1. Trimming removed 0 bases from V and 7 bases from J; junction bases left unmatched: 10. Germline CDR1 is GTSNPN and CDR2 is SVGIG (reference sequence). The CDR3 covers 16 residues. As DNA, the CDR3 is TGTGCCTGGAGTGTCGAGACAGGGGGAAGTAAAAATGAGCAGTTCTTC. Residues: CAWSVETGGSKNEQFF.

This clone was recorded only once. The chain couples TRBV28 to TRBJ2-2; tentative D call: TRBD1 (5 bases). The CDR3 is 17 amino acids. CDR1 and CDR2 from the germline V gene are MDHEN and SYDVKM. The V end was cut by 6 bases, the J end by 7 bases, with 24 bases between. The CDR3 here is CASSSDTQVEKGGELFF. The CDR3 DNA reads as TGTGCCAGCAGCTCCGACACACAGGTTGAGAAGGGCGGGGAGCTGTTTTTT.

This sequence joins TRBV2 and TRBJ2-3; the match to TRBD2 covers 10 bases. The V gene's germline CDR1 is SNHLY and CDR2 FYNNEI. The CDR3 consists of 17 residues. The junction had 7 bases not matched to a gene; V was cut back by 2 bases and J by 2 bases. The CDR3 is CASSEWPSGSLTDTQYF. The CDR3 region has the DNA TGTGCCAGCAGTGAATGGCCTAGCGGGAGCCTCACAGATACGCAGTATTTT.

The CDR3 region is CASSVRTSGSLSSYEQYF. The CDR3 DNA follows: TGTGCCAGCAGTGTTCGGACTAGCGGGAGTCTGAGCTCCTACGAGCAGTACTTC. The genes are TRBV6-1 and TRBJ2-7; TRBD2 matches at 13 bases. The V gene's germline CDR1 is MNHNS and CDR2 SASEGT. The CDR3 length is 18 residues. After removal of 4 bases from V and 0 bases from J, the junction contained 9 bases not matched to a gene.

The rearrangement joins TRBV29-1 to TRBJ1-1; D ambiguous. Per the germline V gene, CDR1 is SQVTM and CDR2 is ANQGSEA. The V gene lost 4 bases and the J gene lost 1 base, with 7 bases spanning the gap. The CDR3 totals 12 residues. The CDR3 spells CSVGHWNTEAFF. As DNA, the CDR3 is TGCAGCGTTGGACACTGGAACACTGAAGCTTTCTTT.

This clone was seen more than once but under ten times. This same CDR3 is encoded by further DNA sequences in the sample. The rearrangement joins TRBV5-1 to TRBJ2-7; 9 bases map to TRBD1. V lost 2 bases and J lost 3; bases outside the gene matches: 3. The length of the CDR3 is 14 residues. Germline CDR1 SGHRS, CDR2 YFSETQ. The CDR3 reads CASSFGTGSYEQYF. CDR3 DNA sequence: TGCGCCAGCAGCTTTGGGACAGGGAGCTACGAGCAGTACTTC.

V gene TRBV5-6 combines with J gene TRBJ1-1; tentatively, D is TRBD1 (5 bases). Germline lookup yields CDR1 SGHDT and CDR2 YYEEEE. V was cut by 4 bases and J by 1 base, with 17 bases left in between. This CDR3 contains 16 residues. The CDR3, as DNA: TGTGCCAGCAGCCCTAAGGGGAAGGGGCGGAACACTGAAGCTTTCTTT. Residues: CASSPKGKGRNTEAFF.

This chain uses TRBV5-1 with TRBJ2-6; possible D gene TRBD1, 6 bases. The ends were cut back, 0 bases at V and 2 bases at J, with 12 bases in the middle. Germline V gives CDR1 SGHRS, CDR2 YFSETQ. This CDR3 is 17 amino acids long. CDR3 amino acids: CASSLGSTGTGANVLTF. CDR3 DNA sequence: TGCGCCAGCAGCTTGGGTAGTACAGGGACTGGGGCCAACGTCCTGACTTTC.

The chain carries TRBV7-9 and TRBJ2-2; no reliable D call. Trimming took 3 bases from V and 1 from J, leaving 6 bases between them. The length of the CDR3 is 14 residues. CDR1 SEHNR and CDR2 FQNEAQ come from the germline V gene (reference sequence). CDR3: CASSFSVNTGELFF. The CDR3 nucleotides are TGTGCCAGCAGCTTCAGTGTGAACACCGGGGAGCTGTTTTTT.